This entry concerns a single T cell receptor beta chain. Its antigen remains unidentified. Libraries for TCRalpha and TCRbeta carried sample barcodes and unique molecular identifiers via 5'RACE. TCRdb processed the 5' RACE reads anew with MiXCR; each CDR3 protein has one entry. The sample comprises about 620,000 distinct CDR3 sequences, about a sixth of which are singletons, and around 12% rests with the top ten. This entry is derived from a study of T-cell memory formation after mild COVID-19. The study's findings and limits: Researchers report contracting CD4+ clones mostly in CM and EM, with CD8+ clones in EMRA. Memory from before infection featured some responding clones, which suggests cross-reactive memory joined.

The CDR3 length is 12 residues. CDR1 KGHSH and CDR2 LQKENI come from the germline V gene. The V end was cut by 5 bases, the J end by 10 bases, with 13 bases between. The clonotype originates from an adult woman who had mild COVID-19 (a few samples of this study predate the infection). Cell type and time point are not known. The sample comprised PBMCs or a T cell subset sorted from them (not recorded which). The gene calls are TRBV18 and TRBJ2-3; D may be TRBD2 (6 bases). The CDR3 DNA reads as TGTGCCAGCTCAGCGGGACCTCTTGCGCAGTATTTT. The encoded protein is CASSAGPLAQYF. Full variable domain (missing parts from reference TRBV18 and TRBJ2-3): NAGVMQNPRHLVRRRGQEARLRCSPMKGHSHVYWYRQLPEEGLKFMVYLQKENIIDESGMPKERFSAEFPKEGPSILRIQQVVRGDSAAYFCASSAGPLAQYFGPGTRLTVL.